The 21 T cell receptor beta chains reported below all come from one sample, sequenced in a study of metastatic and nonmetastatic thyroid tumors. TCRdb redid the clone calls on the PCR reads using MiXCR. The table includes fewer than 40,000 clones, around 47% detected once. Each patient came to thyroid surgery without any prior treatment (of any kind). What was sequenced was tumor tissue. All receptors come from a male donor with papillary thyroid cancer or a benign thyroid nodule (not recorded which). Some clones in this sample may be carry-over from other donors' samples.

This clone was picked up a small number of times. The rearrangement joins TRBV12-3 or TRBV12-4 to TRBJ1-5; D gene unclear. The CDR3 sequence is 13 residues long. The germline V and J ends were trimmed by 5 bases and 0 bases, with 5 bases remaining between them. CDR3 sequence: CASSTASNQPQHF. CDR3 nucleotides: TGTGCCAGCAGTACAGCTAGCAATCAGCCCCAGCATTTT.

The J gene is TRBJ1-5, the V gene TRBV6-1, with 9 bases identical to TRBD1. Germline CDR1 reads MNHNS; CDR2 reads SASEGT. The CDR3 is 17 amino acids. The trim removed 7 bases at V and 2 bases at J, leaving 12 bases unmatched. The CDR3 DNA reads as TGTGCCAGCACCTTTAACAGGGGGCGAGGTGGCAATCAGCCCCAGCATTTT. Amino acid sequence: CASTFNRGRGGNQPQHF.

The V call is TRBV12-3 or TRBV12-4, the J call TRBJ1-6; TRBD1 matches at 7 bases. The CDR3 extends over 14 amino acids. Trimming took 6 bases from V and 3 from J; bases not matched to a gene: 2. The DNA for the CDR3 is TGTGCCAGCAGCCGGGACAGCTATAATTCACCCCTCCACTTT. It is translated as CASSRDSYNSPLHF.

Sample share makes this clone large. This chain links TRBV6-1 with TRBJ1-3, with D possibly TRBD1 on 5 matching bases. V lost 6 bases to trimming and J lost 2 bases, with 8 bases between them. The CDR3 has 13 amino acids. Germline CDR1 is MNHNS and CDR2 is SASEGT. CDR3 DNA sequence: TGTGCCAGCAGAAGGGGTACTGGAAACACCATATATTTT. Its translation is CASRRGTGNTIYF.

The J gene is TRBJ2-7, the V gene TRBV5-1, with 7 bases matching TRBD2. Per germline, CDR1 SGHRS and CDR2 YFSETQ. The V segment lost 1 base and the J segment 6 bases; nucleotides outside the gene matches: 7. The length of the CDR3 is 14 residues. The chain's CDR3 is CASSLSGASREQYF. The CDR3 DNA reads as TGCGCCAGCAGCTTGAGCGGGGCTTCTCGCGAGCAGTACTTC.

This rearrangement joins TRBV11-1 to TRBJ1-5; 9 bases line up with TRBD1. CDR3 length: 16 amino acids. V trimming: 4 bases; J trimming: 2 bases; junction bases outside the gene matches: 6. Germline CDR1 and CDR2: SGHAT and FQDESV (reference sequence). CDR3 sequence: CASSSQGADRNQPQHF. In DNA, the CDR3 is TGTGCCAGCAGCTCACAGGGGGCTGATCGCAATCAGCCCCAGCATTTT.

V gene TRBV20-1 combines with J gene TRBJ2-7; a weak D match, TRBD1 (6 bases). V lost 4 bases and J 2 bases, leaving 15 bases between the germline ends. CDR1 and CDR2 from the germline V gene are DFQATT and SNEGSKA (reference sequence). The CDR3 runs 14 residues. DNA of the CDR3: TGCAGTGCTAACCAACAGGGACCCCCCTACGAGCAGTACTTC. Protein sequence: CSANQQGPPYEQYF.

Points on this clone: A junction boundary mismatches the germline segment, possibly from a read error. The rearrangement joins TRBV20-1 to TRBJ1-1; a possible D gene is TRBD1 (6 bases). From germline, CDR1 is DFQATT and CDR2 SNEGSKA (reference sequence). The CDR3 loop spans 14 amino acids. The CDR3 spells CSARDDRHYTEAFF. CDR3 DNA sequence: TGCAGCGCTAGAGACGACAGGCACTACACTGAAGCTTTCTTT.

The chain joins TRBV6-1 to TRBJ1-6; tentatively, D is TRBD1 (5 bases). Germline V gene sequence: CDR1 MNHNS, CDR2 SASEGT. The CDR3 contains 15 residues. With 3 bases removed from V and 7 bases from J, the gap between germline ends came to 13 bases. CDR3 sequence: CASSDRWWGNSPLHF. The CDR3 DNA sequence: TGTGCCAGCAGTGACCGGTGGTGGGGGAATTCACCCCTCCACTTT.

This clone has a handful of counts. This rearrangement joins TRBV5-1 to TRBJ2-7; 9 bases line up with TRBD1. Germline V gene sequence: CDR1 SGHRS, CDR2 YFSETQ. The CDR3 has 15 amino acids. The ends lost 1 base at V and 3 bases at J; junction bases unmatched: 5. CDR3 bases: TGCGCCAGCAGCTTGAGGGACAGGGCCCTCTACGAGCAGTACTTC. This translates into CASSLRDRALYEQYF.

The chain joins TRBV4-2 to TRBJ2-7; the D gene is possibly TRBD2 (5 bases). The germline V gene has CDR1 LGHNA and CDR2 YNFKEQ. V was shortened by 4 bases and J by 0 bases, with 13 bases between the two germline ends. The CDR3 runs to 15 residues. The CDR3 nucleotides read TGTGCCAGCAGCCTGACACGTCTAGCCTCCTACGAGCAGTACTTC. It specifies CASSLTRLASYEQYF.

A few counts support this clone. The chain combines TRBV27 with TRBJ2-7; D is possibly TRBD2 (7 bases). Germline lookup yields CDR1 MNHEY and CDR2 SMNVEV (reference sequence). The CDR3 contains 15 residues. Trimming took off 5 bases at V and 2 bases at J, with 16 bases between the two ends. CDR3 loop: CASSGRGGATYEQYF. In DNA form, the CDR3 reads TGTGCCAGCAGTGGACGCGGGGGCGCGACCTACGAGCAGTACTTC.

This CDR3 is CASSIAGGVSYEQYF. CDR3 DNA sequence: TGTGCCAGTAGTATAGCGGGAGGGGTAAGCTACGAGCAGTACTTC. This chain connects TRBV19 to TRBJ2-7, with 8 bases lining up with TRBD2. J gave up 3 bases and V 1 base, and 5 bases lay outside the gene matches. CDR3 length: 15 residues. Germline V CDR1 and CDR2: LNHDA, SQIVND (reference sequence). The variable domain in full, completed from reference TRBV19 and TRBJ2-7, reads DGGITQSPKYLFRKEGQNVTLSCEQNLNHDAMYWYRQDPGQGLRLIYYSQIVNDFQKGDIAEGYSVSREKKESFPLTVTSAQKNPTAFYLCASSIAGGVSYEQYFGPGTRLTVT.

The rearrangement links TRBV5-1 to TRBJ2-7; 9 bases line up with TRBD1. V shed 3 bases and J 6 bases; nucleotides not matched to a gene: 10. CDR1 and CDR2 (germline): SGHRS, YFSETQ. CDR3 length: 15 residues. The CDR3 coding sequence is TGCGCCAGCAGCTGGACAGGGGACCTCGGGGTCGAGCAGTACTTC. This codes for CASSWTGDLGVEQYF.

In its sample, this clone was seen a few times. The rearrangement uses TRBV6-1 and TRBJ2-2; D not resolved. From germline, CDR1 is MNHNS and CDR2 SASEGT. The V gene lost 0 bases and the J gene lost 5 bases, with 7 bases spanning the gap. This CDR3 comprises 14 residues. The CDR3 is CASSEASETGELFF. The CDR3 DNA follows: TGTGCCAGCAGTGAAGCGTCGGAGACCGGGGAGCTGTTTTTT.

By sample fraction, this clone is medium-sized. Other DNA sequences of this sample code for an identical CDR3. This chain connects TRBV6-1 to TRBJ1-2; D is possibly TRBD1 (6 bases). CDR3 length: 15 amino acids. Trimming took 3 bases from V and 2 from J, leaving 13 bases between them. Germline values: CDR1 MNHNS, CDR2 SASEGT. The CDR3 is CASSEVGAPNYGYTF. As DNA, the CDR3 is TGTGCCAGCAGTGAGGTGGGGGCTCCAAACTATGGCTACACCTTC.

This clone was picked up one time. The chain has TRBV20-1 and TRBJ2-7; TRBD2 matches at 8 bases. The V gene end was trimmed by 6 bases and the J gene end by 3 bases; junction bases not matched to a gene: 10. The CDR3 extends over 14 amino acids. Germline lookup yields CDR1 DFQATT and CDR2 SNEGSKA (reference sequence). The CDR3 coding sequence is TGCAGTGCCCCCTTAGCGGGGCGTCACTACGAGCAGTACTTC. Its protein product is CSAPLAGRHYEQYF.

A few counts support this clone. V gene TRBV12-3 or TRBV12-4 combines with J gene TRBJ2-7, with D possibly matching TRBD1 (6 bases). This CDR3 contains 14 residues. The ends were cut back, 3 bases at V and 5 bases at J, with 14 bases in the middle. CDR3 sequence (DNA): TGTGCCAGCAGTTTGGCAGGGGTGGGGAACGAGCAGTACTTC. Its translation: CASSLAGVGNEQYF.

V is TRBV28 and J is TRBJ1-4; D call uncertain. Trimming removed 3 bases from V and 3 bases from J, with 11 bases in between. The CDR3 is 15 residues long. Germline V gives CDR1 MDHEN, CDR2 SYDVKM. DNA for the CDR3: TGTGCCAGCAGTTTTGATCTGCTACCTAATGAAAAACTGTTTTTT. This sequence encodes CASSFDLLPNEKLFF.

The rearrangement joins TRBV25-1 to TRBJ2-5; TRBD2 might be the D (6 bases). The length of the CDR3 is 16 residues. The germline CDR1 and CDR2 sequences are MGHDK and SYGVNS. V lost 1 base to trimming and J lost 5 bases, with 17 bases between them. The CDR3 sequence is CASSESGAPSRETQYF. In nucleotides, the CDR3 is TGTGCCAGCAGTGAATCGGGAGCGCCGAGCAGGGAGACCCAGTACTTC.

The chain is built from TRBV5-1 and TRBJ1-1; 7 bases line up with TRBD1. The trim removed 0 bases at V and 1 base at J, leaving 6 bases unmatched. This CDR3 has 16 residues. Germline CDR1 is SGHRS and CDR2 is YFSETQ. The CDR3 bases are TGCGCCAGCAGCTTGGTAACAGGGGTAAGGAACACTGAAGCTTTCTTT. Protein sequence: CASSLVTGVRNTEAFF.